This T cell receptor beta chain was obtained from a study of cytomegalovirus exposure and HLA in healthy donors (dated by TCRdb to 2017 to 2019). About the full investigation: In an earlier analysis of approximately 640 of the donors, 250 to 300 Gb of sequence data and approximately 100 million unique TCR beta sequences from 150 million to 200 million T cells were reported. Roughly 290 gigabases of sequencing data and around 85 million unique TCR sequences made up an early release that covered nearly 650 HLA-typed donors. Among the roughly 390 genotyped donors, about 85% belonged to the genetic ancestry cluster associated with self-reported Caucasian donors. The study was designed to test whether signatures of past pathogen exposure could be identified by cataloging public T cell receptors. The study profiled the T cell repertoires of 666 subjects by immunosequencing and related them to cytomegalovirus serostatus. Besides the first cohort of some 670 subjects, a separate validation cohort made up of over a hundred different subjects was used. High-throughput TCR immunosequencing, statistical association of individual TCRs with disease status, and machine learning were combined to predict cytomegalovirus infection status. A later analysis re-analyzed previously published TCR beta repertoires from approximately 700 donors and added high-resolution HLA genotyping to study TCR occurrence patterns. The later analysis used no new phenotypic data to find candidate immune exposures, relying instead on TCR beta sequences and their occurrence across donors. In an earlier analysis of 550 to 700 of the donors, high-throughput TCR beta sequencing was used to judge whether each TCR beta V gene segment behaved as functional or pseudogenic. Donor age, sex, ethnicity and CMV serostatus were compiled together with the repertoire data. Genome-wide SNP genotypes for about 65% of the 666 donors were used in a later genetic analysis, which treated that subset as a discovery cohort. Every repertoire in the discovery cohort had been generated on one and the same sequencing platform. HLA typing covered class I and class II loci at four-digit resolution. The number of donors typed differed by locus, with 629-630 for A, B, C, DRB1 and DQB1, about 500 for DQA1, over 600 for DPA1, and 472 for DPB1. Because of strong linkage in the cohort, roughly five DR-DQ haplotypes were treated as single units for association and clustering. Across about 370 genotyped donors of the cohort, an average of roughly 250,000 unique TCR beta nucleotide sequences per donor were sequenced, and approximately 19% of those sequences were non-productive. What the research found in general, with its limitations: According to the authors, the approach could potentially be generalized to other disease states and immunological phenotypes. In a later analysis, most CMV-associated TCR beta chains were found to appear HLA-restricted, with HLA associations seemingly driven largely by CMV exposure. A later analysis reported that several top co-occurrence clusters appeared linked to parvovirus B19, influenza, CMV and Epstein-Barr virus. Only TCR beta chains were sequenced in this cohort, and the absence of alpha or paired-chain data limited detectable features. Linkage disequilibrium might explain the correlated functional status among segregating V segments, but an unknown experimental factor could not be excluded. Roughly uniform sequencing depth across donors was assumed in presence/absence analyses, although this assumption may not hold. A later genetic analysis associated a missense DCLRE1C variant with V-gene and J-gene trimming of TCR beta chains, and an independent cohort replicated the association. A later genetic analysis reported fewer N-insertions in productive TCRs among donors in an Asian-associated ancestry cluster than the 666-donor mean. Because HLA typing was missing for some donors at each locus, association tests included only the typed subset. Assigning TCR associations to individual alleles was difficult when HLA alleles, especially DR and DQ, strongly co-occurred. A total of about 150 TCR beta chains were listed by the study as associated with cytomegalovirus. A further reported finding was that TCR beta sequences accurately predicted the HLA-A and HLA-B alleles for most subjects in the first cohort. In an earlier analysis of some 550 of the donors, most TCR beta V segments were observed in productive rearrangements about 87% or about 30% of the time, broadly matching IMGT annotations. For the cohort, immune exposure information was limited to CMV serostatus. Because counts were too low, about 18 rarely observed V segments, including chromosome 9 orphons, were excluded from the earlier analysis of fewer than 650 of the donors. In both the original and validation cohorts, the classifier was reported to diagnose cytomegalovirus status with high specificity and sensitivity. While some public TCRs were present in many individuals, most TCR sequences turned up only very rarely across donors. A later analysis found that HLA-associated TCR beta chains were more clonally expanded and had lower generation probabilities than equally common non-associated chains. A later analysis found that TCR association rates varied across HLA loci, with DRB1 alleles showing the most associated TCRs and HLA-C alleles the fewest. A cluster of highly shared sequence variants was judged likely to represent a technical artifact of the sequencing pipeline. A later analysis associated 15,000 or so TCR beta sequences with specific HLA alleles at a false discovery rate of 0.05. In vitro tests confirmed that a few of the cytomegalovirus-associated TCR beta chains recognize cytomegalovirus antigens. Some IMGT-functional V segments, including TRBV6-2 and TRBV6-3, could not be distinguished by the 87-base-pair reads and were therefore excluded.

The cohort was made up of roughly 670 healthy bone marrow donors. At the time of sampling, all cohort members were nominally healthy, though unrecorded immune exposures were likely present. The donor was CMV seropositive and belonged to the group of about 290 seropositive cohort members. Every donor gave a peripheral blood sample, and the peripheral blood mononuclear cells from that sample were used for TCR beta sequencing. Genomic DNA extraction from the blood cell samples was performed with the Qiagen DNeasy Blood Extraction Kit. At the junction V is shortened by 3 bases and J by 4 bases, with 10 bases in between. The germline V gene (reference sequence) supplies CDR1 LNHDA and CDR2 SQIVND. The CDR3 contains 14 residues, cysteine and phenylalanine counted. Here the CDR3 DNA is all that survives: 42 bases in frame from base 1. Of note for this clone: Its cognate antigen has yet to be identified. No much larger clonotype is one base removed from it; base qualities were not supplied.

Receptors were amplified or captured by the immunoSEQ multiplex PCR assay. For the multiplex PCR, a mixture combining 60 forward primers for TCR Vbeta segments and 13 reverse primers for TCR Jbeta segments was used. A multiplex PCR assay on genomic DNA amplified the CDR3 region of rearranged TCR beta genes. The amplified TCR beta libraries were sequenced on the Illumina HiSeq System as 87-base-pair reads. The authors' analysis ran thus. A later analysis tallied 80 million to 95 million unique TCR beta chains across the 666 repertoires, and some 10 million of those chains were shared by two or more donors. Raw reads were error-corrected and collapsed into unique sequences with a nearest-neighbor algorithm that merged closely related sequences to remove PCR and sequencing errors. CDR3 sequences were aligned to IMGT reference sequences to assign V, D and J gene segments. For a sequence to be retained, a match of at least six nucleotides to both a V gene segment and a J gene segment was required. A rearrangement counted as productive if the CDR3 had no stop codons and remained in frame with V and J, and every other rearrangement counted as non-productive. CDR3 was defined according to IMGT convention as the region running from the second conserved V-encoded cysteine to the conserved J-encoded phenylalanine. Sequences without an unambiguous match to a single V gene segment were excluded from the earlier analysis of 587 of the donors. In an earlier analysis of some 590 of the donors, a V segment was called functional when productive rearrangements were above 56.7%, and segregating when the standard deviation between donors exceeded 5%. A statistical classification framework was built to diagnose cytomegalovirus status from the catalog of TCR beta chain sequences. In a later analysis, TCR nucleotide sequences were compared against IMGT/GENE-DB human TR gene sequences so that V and J genes could be assigned. The TCRdist pipeline was used in a later analysis to assign CDR3 sequences and most-parsimonious VDJ recombination scenarios. In a later analysis, every TCR beta chain was defined by the combination of its CDR3 amino acid sequence and its V-gene family, and reads without a unique V-gene family were dropped. A later analysis removed over 500 highly shared, low-generation-probability nucleotide sequences to deal with suspected cross-contamination and a sequencing artifact. In a later analysis, a clonal expansion index was calculated for each public chain from normalized within-repertoire ranks of inferred template counts. In a later analysis, generation probabilities were computed with a VDJ recombination model fitted to out-of-frame rearrangements, and the resulting probabilities were checked against IGoR. Hypergeometric tests were used in a later analysis to score TCR-TCR, TCR-HLA and TCR-CMV co-occurrence, with a repertoire-size bias correction applied to the TCR pairs. False discovery rates were estimated in a later analysis by permuting HLA or CMV assignments 20 times. In a later analysis, co-occurring TCRs were grouped using DBSCAN, with TCRdist sequence similarity added in when clustering inside HLA-allele-positive subsets. Repertoires with fewer than 30,000 or more than 120,000 public chains were left out of co-occurrence clustering, as were four to six repertoires with anomalous nucleotide sharing. The table was pulled from immuneACCESS by TCRdb, which kept in-frame rearrangements only. Such tables lose some clones; where checked, under half of the loss comes from unresolved V genes, and the rest has no known cause. D and trimming were read from the DNA, whereas the V and J calls and clone size are those reported in that table. The sample table shows about 190,000 clones, and 75% to 85% are seen once. Clones ranked in the top ten supply about 2% of the sample.

The chain employs TRBV19 and TRBJ1-5; the D gene remains uncertain. The sample was PBMCs. This TCR was sampled from a woman younger than 35 in good health and CMV-seropositive. The CDR3 protein is CASSMEGVNQPQHF. DNA sequence: TGTGCCAGTAGTATGGAGGGAGTTAATCAGCCCCAGCATTTT.